A selection of T cell receptor beta chains follows, all from one sample in a study of cytotoxic CD8 clonotypes in ibrutinib-treated CLL. Sequencing used immunoSEQ multiplex PCR; TCRdb keeps in-frame clones, though not all of them. The table has tens of thousands of clones, 60% to 75% seen once. Sequencing was performed on PBMCs, taken after 12 months of ibrutinib treatment. The receptors come from a human donor with chronic lymphocytic leukemia. Both conserved end residues are part of each CDR3. A D gene is named only where the DNA matches it firmly. Clone size is stated in some rows and not others, as once, few, many or a class when expanded.

D gene: .
J gene: TRBJ2-7
V gene: TRBV7-5
clone size: .
CDR3 DNA: TGTGCCAGAAGGCCACAGGGGGAGCCGTCCTACGAGCAGTACTTC
CDR3 protein: CARRPQGEPSYEQYF

D gene: TRBD2
J gene: TRBJ2-1
V gene: TRBV7-2
clone size: .
CDR3 DNA: TGTGCCAGCAGACAAACCCGGACTAGCGGCAATGAGCAGTTCTTC
CDR3 protein: CASRQTRTSGNEQFF

D gene: .
J gene: TRBJ2-3
V gene: TRBV7-8
clone size: .
CDR3 DNA: TGTGCCAGCAGCTTAGCTGGGGGGAGGACTCTCGTGCAGGATACGCAGTATTTT
CDR3 protein: CASSLAGGRTLVQDTQYF

D gene: TRBD2
J gene: TRBJ2-1
V gene: TRBV4-3
clone size: .
CDR3 DNA: TGCGCCAGCAGCCAAGCACTAGCGGAGTACAATGAGCAGTTCTTC
CDR3 protein: CASSQALAEYNEQFF

D gene: .
J gene: TRBJ1-3
V gene: TRBV10-3
clone size: .
CDR3 DNA: TGTGCCATCAGGGCGGACACTGGAAACACCATATATTTT
CDR3 protein: CAIRADTGNTIYF

D gene: TRBD2
J gene: TRBJ2-5
V gene: TRBV6-4
clone size: medium-sized
CDR3 DNA: TGTGCCAGCAGTGACGGTAGCGGGAGGGGAGAGACCCAGTACTTC
CDR3 protein: CASSDGSGRGETQYF

D gene: TRBD1
J gene: TRBJ1-5
V gene: TRBV6-1
clone size: .
CDR3 DNA: TGTGCCAGCGTCCGGACAGGGGGTCAGCCCCAGCATTTT
CDR3 protein: CASVRTGGQPQHF

D gene: TRBD2
J gene: TRBJ2-1
V gene: TRBV7-9
clone size: .
CDR3 DNA: TGTGCCAGCAGCCCAGGACTAGCGGGAGCAGGTGAGCAGTTCTTC
CDR3 protein: CASSPGLAGAGEQFF

D gene: .
J gene: TRBJ1-5
V gene: TRBV2
clone size: few
CDR3 DNA: TGTGCCAGCAGTGCGATACAGGGTAATCAGCCCCAGCATTTT
CDR3 protein: CASSAIQGNQPQHF

D gene: .
J gene: TRBJ1-3
V gene: TRBV10-1
clone size: .
CDR3 DNA: TGCGCCAGCAGGTCCCGAGACAACTCTGGAAACACCATATATTTT
CDR3 protein: CASRSRDNSGNTIYF

D gene: TRBD1
J gene: TRBJ2-2
V gene: TRBV2
clone size: .
CDR3 DNA: TGTGCCAGCAGTGAACTCCAGGGGGCCACCGGGGAGCTGTTTTTT
CDR3 protein: CASSELQGATGELFF

D gene: .
J gene: TRBJ2-7
V gene: TRBV19
clone size: .
CDR3 DNA: TGTGCCAGTAGTATAGGCGCGGGGCCTCGAGGTGACGAGCAGTACTTC
CDR3 protein: CASSIGAGPRGDEQYF

D gene: TRBD2
J gene: TRBJ2-7
V gene: TRBV29-1
clone size: few
CDR3 DNA: TGCAGCGTCCCAGGGAGACTAGCGGGAGGAGGGGAGCAGTACTTC
CDR3 protein: CSVPGRLAGGGEQYF

D gene: .
J gene: TRBJ2-2
V gene: TRBV9
clone size: .
CDR3 DNA: TGTGCCAGCAGCGTAGAGGGTTACACCGGGGAGCTGTTTTTT
CDR3 protein: CASSVEGYTGELFF

D gene: TRBD2
J gene: TRBJ2-1
V gene: TRBV5-1
clone size: once
CDR3 DNA: TGCGCCAGCAGCTTGGAAGGACTAGCTGAGCAGTTCTTC
CDR3 protein: CASSLEGLAEQFF

D gene: TRBD2
J gene: TRBJ2-1
V gene: TRBV7-9
clone size: .
CDR3 DNA: TGTGCCAGCAGCCCCATTGGCGGGAGGAAGCAGTTCTTC
CDR3 protein: CASSPIGGRKQFF

D gene: .
J gene: TRBJ1-4
V gene: TRBV19
clone size: .
CDR3 DNA: TGTGCCAGTAGTATGTTGGGCGGAACTAATGAAAAACTGTTTTTT
CDR3 protein: CASSMLGGTNEKLFF

D gene: .
J gene: TRBJ2-7
V gene: TRBV5-8
clone size: .
CDR3 DNA: TGTGCCAGCAGCTTGGAGGCGTACGAGCAGTACTTC
CDR3 protein: CASSLEAYEQYF

D gene: .
J gene: TRBJ1-3
V gene: TRBV9
clone size: few
CDR3 DNA: TGTGCCAGCAGCGTGGGGGACTCTGGAAACACCATATATTTT
CDR3 protein: CASSVGDSGNTIYF

D gene: TRBD2
J gene: TRBJ2-1
V gene: TRBV6-4
clone size: .
CDR3 DNA: TGTGCCAGCAGTGACTCTCCCTTAGCGGGATCATACAATGAGCAGTTCTTC
CDR3 protein: CASSDSPLAGSYNEQFF

D gene: .
J gene: TRBJ1-4
V gene: TRBV5-1
clone size: once
CDR3 DNA: TGCGCCAGCAGCGGTGACAGTAATAATGAAAAACTGTTTTTT
CDR3 protein: CASSGDSNNEKLFF

D gene: .
J gene: TRBJ1-2
V gene: TRBV27
clone size: .
CDR3 DNA: TGTGCCAGCAGGGGGGGGCCTGGTGGCTACACCTTC
CDR3 protein: CASRGGPGGYTF

D gene: .
J gene: TRBJ1-1
V gene: TRBV4-1
clone size: .
CDR3 DNA: TGCGCCAGCAGCCAAGGTCCCAGTGAGAACACTGAAGCTTTCTTT
CDR3 protein: CASSQGPSENTEAFF

D gene: .
J gene: TRBJ2-6
V gene: TRBV19
clone size: .
CDR3 DNA: TGTGCCAGTAGTATCAGTGGATCCGGGGCCAACGTCCTGACTTTC
CDR3 protein: CASSISGSGANVLTF

D gene: TRBD2
J gene: TRBJ2-3
V gene: TRBV9
clone size: few
CDR3 DNA: TGTGCCAGCAGCGTTGCTAGCGGGGCAGATACGCAGTATTTT
CDR3 protein: CASSVASGADTQYF

D gene: .
J gene: TRBJ1-1
V gene: TRBV7-2
clone size: medium-sized
CDR3 DNA: TGTGCCAGCAGCTTAGGGGGCCCTGAAGCTTTCTTT
CDR3 protein: CASSLGGPEAFF

D gene: TRBD2
J gene: TRBJ2-1
V gene: TRBV6-1
clone size: .
CDR3 DNA: TGTGCCAGCATTGCTCGGGAGGCTTCATTCAATGAGCAGTTCTTC
CDR3 protein: CASIAREASFNEQFF

D gene: TRBD2
J gene: TRBJ2-7
V gene: TRBV6-6
clone size: .
CDR3 DNA: TGTGCCAGCAGTTACGCCGGTCTAGCGGGAGACGAGCAGTACTTC
CDR3 protein: CASSYAGLAGDEQYF

D gene: TRBD1
J gene: TRBJ1-1
V gene: TRBV19
clone size: .
CDR3 DNA: TGTGCCAGTAGTATTTTGGACAGGGTGATGAACACTGAAGCTTTCTTT
CDR3 protein: CASSILDRVMNTEAFF

D gene: TRBD2
J gene: TRBJ2-3
V gene: TRBV18
clone size: .
CDR3 DNA: TGTGCCAGCTCACCACCATTGGCTAGCGGAGGCACAGATACGCAGTATTTT
CDR3 protein: CASSPPLASGGTDTQYF

D gene: .
J gene: TRBJ2-1
V gene: TRBV19
clone size: .
CDR3 DNA: TGTGCCAGTAGTCGTACTCAAAGCTCCTACAATGAGCAGTTCTTC
CDR3 protein: CASSRTQSSYNEQFF

D gene: .
J gene: TRBJ2-2
V gene: TRBV4-2
clone size: .
CDR3 DNA: TGTGCCAGCAGCCAAGATCAGGCCGGGGAGCTGTTTTTT
CDR3 protein: CASSQDQAGELFF

D gene: .
J gene: TRBJ2-7
V gene: TRBV18
clone size: few
CDR3 DNA: TGTGCCAGCTCACCAGGGACCCGTGGTACCGAGCAGTACTTC
CDR3 protein: CASSPGTRGTEQYF

D gene: TRBD1
J gene: TRBJ1-5
V gene: TRBV10-3
clone size: .
CDR3 DNA: TGTGCCATCAGTGGACAGGGAGATCAGCCCCAGCATTTT
CDR3 protein: CAISGQGDQPQHF

D gene: .
J gene: TRBJ1-2
V gene: TRBV10-1
clone size: .
CDR3 DNA: TGCGCCAGCAGTGAGTTTCAGGGTGATACCTATGGCTACACCTTC
CDR3 protein: CASSEFQGDTYGYTF

D gene: .
J gene: TRBJ2-2
V gene: TRBV4-1
clone size: few
CDR3 DNA: TGCGCCAGCAGCCAAGATCCCAACGCGAACACCGGGGAGCTGTTTTTT
CDR3 protein: CASSQDPNANTGELFF

D gene: TRBD2
J gene: TRBJ2-1
V gene: TRBV10-3
clone size: .
CDR3 DNA: TGTGCCATCAGTGAGACTGGACTAGCGGGATCCGCTGAGCAGTTCTTC
CDR3 protein: CAISETGLAGSAEQFF

D gene: TRBD1
J gene: TRBJ1-2
V gene: TRBV7-9
clone size: .
CDR3 DNA: TGTGCCAGCAGCCAGGGGGTGGAGGGCTACACCTTC
CDR3 protein: CASSQGVEGYTF

D gene: .
J gene: TRBJ2-5
V gene: TRBV9
clone size: .
CDR3 DNA: TGTGCCAGCAGCTCGGGACTTGGGCAGGAGACCCAGTACTTC
CDR3 protein: CASSSGLGQETQYF

D gene: .
J gene: TRBJ2-2
V gene: TRBV30
clone size: .
CDR3 DNA: TGTGCCTGGAGTGGCGCCTTGACCGGGGAGCTGTTTTTT
CDR3 protein: CAWSGALTGELFF

D gene: .
J gene: TRBJ1-1
V gene: TRBV18
clone size: .
CDR3 DNA: TGTGCCAGCTCACCAACTTTGGGGACTGAAGCTTTCTTT
CDR3 protein: CASSPTLGTEAFF

D gene: .
J gene: TRBJ2-5
V gene: TRBV9
clone size: .
CDR3 DNA: TGTGCCAGCAGCGTAGGTGGGCCGCAAGAGACCCAGTACTTC
CDR3 protein: CASSVGGPQETQYF

D gene: .
J gene: TRBJ2-3
V gene: TRBV13
clone size: few
CDR3 DNA: TGTGCCAGCAGCTTAGGAGCTAGCCTGTTCTCAGATACGCAGTATTTT
CDR3 protein: CASSLGASLFSDTQYF

D gene: .
J gene: TRBJ1-5
V gene: TRBV29-1
clone size: few
CDR3 DNA: TGCAGCGTTGAGTGGGGGCCCGATCAGCCCCAGCATTTT
CDR3 protein: CSVEWGPDQPQHF

D gene: .
J gene: TRBJ2-5
V gene: TRBV5-1
clone size: .
CDR3 DNA: TGCGCCAGCAGCCTCCGACAGACCCAAGAGACCCAGTACTTC
CDR3 protein: CASSLRQTQETQYF

D gene: .
J gene: TRBJ2-1
V gene: TRBV6-4
clone size: .
CDR3 DNA: TGTGCCAGCAGTGACTCAACCGGGAGCTACAATGAGCAGTTCTTC
CDR3 protein: CASSDSTGSYNEQFF

D gene: .
J gene: TRBJ2-1
V gene: TRBV6-6
clone size: .
CDR3 DNA: TGTGCCAGCAGTCAGGCGGAGGCCAATGAGCAGTTCTTC
CDR3 protein: CASSQAEANEQFF

D gene: TRBD1
J gene: TRBJ1-1
V gene: TRBV11-1
clone size: .
CDR3 DNA: TGTGCCAGCAGCACTCTTTCGGGGACAGCCACTGAAGCTTTCTTT
CDR3 protein: CASSTLSGTATEAFF

D gene: .
J gene: TRBJ2-1
V gene: TRBV7-2
clone size: .
CDR3 DNA: TGTGCCAGCAGCCGGGCCCGAGGTAGTGAGCAGTTCTTC
CDR3 protein: CASSRARGSEQFF

D gene: .
J gene: TRBJ2-5
V gene: TRBV19
clone size: .
CDR3 DNA: TGTGCCAGTAGTATAGGGGGAGAGACCCAGTACTTC
CDR3 protein: CASSIGGETQYF

D gene: .
J gene: TRBJ1-1
V gene: TRBV6-1
clone size: .
CDR3 DNA: TGTGCCAGCAGGACGAGGACTGAAGCTTTCTTT
CDR3 protein: CASRTRTEAFF

D gene: .
J gene: TRBJ1-2
V gene: TRBV9
clone size: .
CDR3 DNA: TGTGCCAGCAGCCCGGACCCTAGACACTATGGCTACACCTTC
CDR3 protein: CASSPDPRHYGYTF

D gene: .
J gene: TRBJ2-3
V gene: TRBV2
clone size: .
CDR3 DNA: TGTGCCAGCGGGAGCGACGGGTCCACAGATACGCAGTATTTT
CDR3 protein: CASGSDGSTDTQYF

D gene: .
J gene: TRBJ2-2
V gene: TRBV6-5
clone size: .
CDR3 DNA: TGTGCCAGCACCCTACTAGGAGTTGAGATCGGGGAGCTGTTTTTT
CDR3 protein: CASTLLGVEIGELFF

D gene: .
J gene: TRBJ1-4
V gene: TRBV4-2
clone size: .
CDR3 DNA: TGTGCCAGCAGCCAAGAAGCGAGGTCCCACCCCGGTGAAAAACTGTTTTTT
CDR3 protein: CASSQEARSHPGEKLFF

D gene: TRBD2
J gene: TRBJ2-7
V gene: TRBV4-1
clone size: medium-sized
CDR3 DNA: TGCGCCAGCAGCCAACTAGCGGGGTCCTACGAGCAGTACTTC
CDR3 protein: CASSQLAGSYEQYF

D gene: .
J gene: TRBJ1-1
V gene: TRBV30
clone size: .
CDR3 DNA: TGTGCCTGGAGTGTAGGAGGGGATAACACTGAAGCTTTCTTT
CDR3 protein: CAWSVGGDNTEAFF

D gene: .
J gene: TRBJ2-5
V gene: TRBV7-9
clone size: .
CDR3 DNA: TGTGCCAGCACCCCGGGGGAGACCCAGTACTTC
CDR3 protein: CASTPGETQYF

D gene: .
J gene: TRBJ2-7
V gene: TRBV30
clone size: .
CDR3 DNA: TGTGCCTGGAGTCCCCCGCCGAGGGTCTACGAGCAGTACTTC
CDR3 protein: CAWSPPPRVYEQYF